This TCR beta chain was profiled in a study of OX40 agonist ivuxolimab in advanced cancers. About the study: Treatment of patients was with ivuxolimab, an agonistic anti-OX40 (CD134) antibody. Partial response was recorded in three patients: one hepatocellular carcinoma and two cutaneous melanoma cases.

V was trimmed by 3 bases and J by 6 bases, leaving 12 bases between them. The CDR3 is 14 residues long. Germline CDR1 reads MNHEY; CDR2 reads SMNVEV (reference sequence). Patients with autoimmune history or systemic immunosuppression were excluded. This clone was seen just once. Libraries were prepared by immunoSEQ multiplex PCR; TCRdb keeps only in-frame clonotypes and omits some of them. This sample yields tens of thousands of clones, of which 85% are seen a single time; 3.1% belongs to the top ten. This chain links TRBV27 with TRBJ1-5; no firm D call. The specimen comprised CD4+ or CD8+ T cells sorted from blood, sampled in a trial of the OX40 agonist ivuxolimab. This receptor was obtained from an adult with an advanced solid tumor such as melanoma, head and neck, liver or kidney cancer. CDR3 loop: CASSFRSWGQPQHF. CDR3 sequence (DNA): TGTGCCAGCAGTTTCAGGTCTTGGGGTCAGCCCCAGCATTTT.